The clone carrying this T cell receptor (beta chain) has just one count. As originally analysed: Quantification of nucleated cells was approximated via reference gene primer amplification. Some clones are missing from TCRdb's copy, which holds only in-frame ones; the method was immunoSEQ multiplex PCR. The V and J calls and clone size come from that table; D and trimming were worked out from the DNA. Of roughly 90,000 clones in the sample, roughly 80% were seen once. This specimen comes from a study of blood T cell repertoires in COVID-19. Study background: There were acute and convalescent COVID-19 samples, and they came from the United States, Italy and Spain. The analysed material was cDNA or gDNA that came from T cells, B-cell-depleted T cells, or PBMCs.

The V end lost 4 bases, the J end lost 0 bases, and 22 bases lay between the germline ends. This CDR3 has 20 amino acids. Germline CDR1 reads MDHEN; CDR2 reads SYDVKM. This receptor was obtained from a woman aged 80 or over with active or convalescent COVID-19. The rearrangement uses TRBV28 and TRBJ1-6; D unresolved. Material: peripheral blood. CDR3 nucleotides: TGTGCCAGCAGTTCCCTCGTCCCAAGGTCGGCTAGCTCCTATAATTCACCCCTCCACTTT. It yields the protein CASSSLVPRSASSYNSPLHF. Looking up the rest from reference TRBV28 and TRBJ1-6 gives the full variable domain: DVKVTQSSRYLVKRTGEKVFLECVQDMDHENMFWYRQDPGLGLRLIYFSYDVKMKEKGDIPEGYSVSREKKERFSLILESASTNQTSMYLCASSSLVPRSASSYNSPLHFGNGTRLTVT.